Below are 30 T cell receptor beta chains sequenced from a single sample in a study of identifying expanded T cells in peripheral blood. Assay: immunoSEQ multiplex PCR; the TCRdb copy retains only in-frame clones and omits some. The profile shows some 93,000 clones, 88% of them singletons. Sequencing was performed on blood. The receptors originated from a person aged 18-70 years in good health.

The chain is built from TRBV6-4 and TRBJ2-3, with D perhaps matching TRBD1 or TRBD2 (5 bases each). The length of the CDR3 is 15 residues. The germline gives CDR1 MRHNA, CDR2 SNTAGT. Trimming took off 4 bases at V and 1 base at J, with 12 bases between the two ends. The CDR3 protein is CASSAGPTGTDTQYF. CDR3 bases: TGTGCCAGCAGTGCGGGACCGACGGGCACAGATACGCAGTATTTT.

The chain couples TRBV6-6 to TRBJ1-5; 9 nucleotides match TRBD1. The CDR3 is 13 amino acids. The trim removed 4 bases at V and 6 bases at J, leaving 1 base unmatched. The germline V gene has CDR1 MNHNY and CDR2 SVGAGI (reference sequence). The CDR3 DNA reads as TGTGCCAGCAGTTCACAGGGGGCTCAGCCCCAGCATTTT. It is translated as CASSSQGAQPQHF.

This clone was detected a few times. The gene calls are TRBV18 and TRBJ1-1; TRBD1 agrees at 8 bases. Germline V gene lookup returns CDR1 KGHSH and CDR2 LQKENI. The CDR3 loop spans 13 amino acids. Unmatched junction bases numbered 7, after V lost 6 bases and J lost 7 bases. The CDR3 DNA is TGTGCCAGCTCGTCCGGGACAGGAAGTGAAGCTTTCTTT. Translating gives CASSSGTGSEAFF.

The chain uses TRBV15 and TRBJ2-6, with D possibly TRBD1 on 5 matching bases. CDR1 is LNHNV and CDR2 is YYDKDF in the germline V gene (reference sequence). This CDR3 contains 16 residues. The V and J ends lost 0 bases and 0 bases respectively, with 6 bases between them. The CDR3 region is CATSRDRGSGANVLTF. The CDR3, as DNA: TGTGCCACCAGCAGAGATAGGGGCTCTGGGGCCAACGTCCTGACTTTC.

This clone appeared a few times. J is TRBJ2-4 and V is TRBV10-1; unclear D gene. This CDR3 has 15 residues. V lost 0 bases to trimming and J lost 0 bases, with 6 bases between them. Germline V gene data show CDR1 as WNHNN and CDR2 as SYGVQD (reference sequence). CDR3 in DNA: TGCGCCAGCAGTGAGTCGACGCTAGCCAAAAACATTCAGTACTTC. Translating gives CASSESTLAKNIQYF.

This clone showed up just once. The sample has other DNA sequences that encode this CDR3 too. V usage is TRBV9 and J usage is TRBJ1-3; D unclear. Between the trimmed V and J ends, which lost 0 bases and 0 bases, there was a span of 7 bases. CDR1 and CDR2 from the germline V gene are SGDLS and YYNGEE. The CDR3 contains 15 residues. The CDR3: CASSVEGISGNTIYF. The CDR3 nucleotides are TGTGCCAGCAGCGTAGAAGGGATCTCTGGAAACACCATATATTTT.

V and J are TRBV27 and TRBJ1-1; tentative D call: TRBD1 (6 bases). With 6 bases removed from V and 2 bases from J, the gap between germline ends came to 13 bases. In germline, CDR1 is MNHEY, CDR2 SMNVEV (reference sequence). The CDR3 consists of 14 residues. The CDR3 nucleotides read TGTGCCAGCAGACCTAGGGGGGAAAACACTGAAGCTTTCTTT. This gives the protein CASRPRGENTEAFF.

In its sample, this clone was seen once. The rearrangement links TRBV28 to TRBJ2-7; D unresolved. In germline, CDR1 is MDHEN, CDR2 SYDVKM. V lost 3 bases, J lost 2 bases, and 2 bases lay in between. The CDR3 sequence is 11 residues long. The CDR3 sequence: CASSFTYEQYF. The CDR3 nucleotides are TGTGCCAGCAGTTTTACCTACGAGCAGTACTTC.

The chain recombines TRBV27 with TRBJ1-5; no clear D. Trimming left V 5 bases short and J 1 base short, with 9 bases between. The CDR3 is 14 amino acids. Germline-derived CDR1 and CDR2 are MNHEY and SMNVEV (reference sequence). CDR3 protein: CASSPLGSNQPQHF. CDR3 DNA: TGTGCCAGCAGTCCCCTCGGGAGCAATCAGCCCCAGCATTTT.

This chain joins TRBV30 and TRBJ1-1, with D tentatively TRBD1 (6 bases). Per germline, CDR1 GTSNPN and CDR2 SVGIG (reference sequence). There are 17 residues in the CDR3. V was shortened by 1 base and J by 1 base, with 19 bases between the two germline ends. The CDR3 protein is CAWSDPRGGSSNTEAFF. In nucleotides, the CDR3 is TGTGCCTGGAGTGACCCAAGGGGGGGCAGTTCGAACACTGAAGCTTTCTTT.

The chain is built from TRBV4-3 and TRBJ2-7, with no clear D. The CDR3 extends over 13 amino acids. Germline V gene data show CDR1 as LGHNA and CDR2 as YSLEER. Trimming shortened V by 5 bases and J by 2 bases, and 10 bases separated the two germline ends. The CDR3 sequence: CASSAERAYEQYF. The CDR3 coding sequence is TGCGCCAGCAGCGCTGAAAGGGCCTACGAGCAGTACTTC.

The chain combines TRBV6-6 with TRBJ1-5, with 9 bases matching TRBD1. Per the germline V gene, CDR1 is MNHNY and CDR2 is SVGAGI (reference sequence). V shed 4 bases, J shed 0 bases, and the junction held 1 base outside the gene matches. The CDR3 covers 15 residues. CDR3 sequence: CASSWTGDSNQPQHF. The CDR3, as DNA: TGTGCCAGCAGTTGGACAGGGGATAGCAATCAGCCCCAGCATTTT.

The rearrangement joins TRBV7-8 to TRBJ1-2; no reliable D call. Germline CDR1 reads SGHVS; CDR2 reads FQNEAQ. Trimming cost V 5 bases and J 3 bases, with 10 bases left between them. The CDR3 length is 13 residues. In nucleotides, the CDR3 is TGTGCCAGCAGCCCCGGAGGAGACTATGGCTACACCTTC. Its protein is CASSPGGDYGYTF.

The V and J genes are TRBV28 and TRBJ1-6; unclear D gene. Germline V gives CDR1 MDHEN, CDR2 SYDVKM. The CDR3 loop spans 13 amino acids. With 7 bases removed from V and 4 bases from J, the gap between germline ends came to 8 bases. Here the CDR3 DNA reads TGTGCCAGCAAGTCGCAGTATAATTCACCCCTCCACTTT. This sequence encodes CASKSQYNSPLHF.

The rearrangement links TRBV4-2 to TRBJ1-2; D unclear. V was pared by 0 bases and J by 0 bases, with 8 bases between. CDR1 LGHNA and CDR2 YNFKEQ come from the germline V gene. CDR3 length: 15 amino acids. This chain's CDR3 is CASSQELGPNYGYTF. The CDR3 DNA sequence: TGTGCCAGCAGCCAAGAGCTAGGGCCTAACTATGGCTACACCTTC.

The J gene is TRBJ1-2, the V gene TRBV5-1; 8 bases map to TRBD1. This CDR3 has 13 residues. The germline gives CDR1 SGHRS, CDR2 YFSETQ. The trim removed 4 bases at V and 5 bases at J, leaving 4 bases unmatched. The CDR3 nucleotides are TGCGCCAGCAGCCCCGACAGGGGATATGGCTACACCTTC. This encodes CASSPDRGYGYTF.

The V call is TRBV28, the J call TRBJ2-1; D remains ambiguous. The CDR3 sequence is 18 residues long. Trimming took 4 bases from V and 1 from J, leaving 20 bases between them. CDR1 and CDR2 (germline): MDHEN, SYDVKM. CDR3 residues: CASSSTGTGGASYNEQFF. Here the CDR3 DNA reads TGTGCCAGCAGTTCCACCGGTACCGGCGGAGCTTCCTACAATGAGCAGTTCTTC.

The J gene is TRBJ2-3, the V gene TRBV30; D is perhaps TRBD1 (6 bases). CDR3 length equals 12 residues. V lost 1 base and J 4 bases, leaving 6 bases between the germline ends. From germline, CDR1 is GTSNPN and CDR2 SVGIG (reference sequence). DNA for the CDR3: TGTGCCTGGAGTGGACAGGCAGATACGCAGTATTTT. The encoded protein is CAWSGQADTQYF.

The chain recombines TRBV2 with TRBJ1-3, with D unclear. The ends were cut back, 0 bases at V and 4 bases at J, with 16 bases in the middle. Germline V gene lookup returns CDR1 SNHLY and CDR2 FYNNEI. The CDR3 extends over 17 amino acids. In DNA form, the CDR3 reads TGTGCCAGCAGTGAAGCGCTTCGTCCTTCTTCCGGAAACACCATATATTTT. It translates to CASSEALRPSSGNTIYF.

This chain links TRBV6-1 with TRBJ2-1; D uncertain. In germline, CDR1 is MNHNS, CDR2 SASEGT. Between the trimmed V and J ends, which lost 8 bases and 8 bases, there was a span of 4 bases. This CDR3 is built from 9 residues. The CDR3, as DNA: TGTGCCAGCGGGTATGAGCAGTTCTTC. Its translation is CASGYEQFF.

The V call is TRBV2, the J call TRBJ1-2; D unclear. CDR3 length: 10 amino acids. Germline V lookup: CDR1 SNHLY, CDR2 FYNNEI. V lost 6 bases, J lost 7 bases, and 6 bases lay in between. CDR3 bases: TGTGCCAGCAGCCCCGTTGGCTACACCTTC. Translating gives CASSPVGYTF.

This clone was seen only once. The V call is TRBV28, the J call TRBJ2-5, with TRBD1 matching 9 bases. Trimming at V came to 9 bases and at J to 2 bases, leaving 7 bases not matched to a gene. The CDR3 runs 14 residues. The V gene's germline CDR1 is MDHEN and CDR2 SYDVKM. In DNA form, the CDR3 reads TGTGCCAGTACAGGGGGCGCTGGTCAAGAGACCCAGTACTTC. Amino acid sequence: CASTGGAGQETQYF.

The V and J genes are TRBV27 and TRBJ1-5; TRBD1 aligns across 7 bases. V shed 4 bases, J shed 2 bases, and the junction held 5 bases outside the gene matches. The germline gives CDR1 MNHEY, CDR2 SMNVEV (reference sequence). The CDR3 covers 15 residues. Written as DNA, the CDR3 is TGTGCCAGCAGTTCTGGGACAGTTCGCAATCAGCCCCAGCATTTT. Residues: CASSSGTVRNQPQHF.

This clone occurred once. The V call is TRBV5-1, the J call TRBJ2-1; the match to TRBD2 covers 9 bases. CDR1 SGHRS and CDR2 YFSETQ come from the germline V gene. There are 15 residues in the CDR3. Germline trimming cut 4 bases from V and 5 bases from J; bases unmatched to any gene: 7. The CDR3 sequence: CASSRIAGADNEQFF. The CDR3 DNA reads TGCGCCAGCAGCCGAATAGCGGGAGCTGACAATGAGCAGTTCTTC.

The rearrangement uses TRBV9 and TRBJ2-5; D is undetermined. This CDR3 comprises 15 residues. With 3 bases removed from V and 2 bases from J, the gap between germline ends came to 14 bases. CDR1 is SGDLS, CDR2 YYNGEE, per germline. CDR3 bases: TGTGCCAGCAGCGCCAATTTCGGCACACAAGAGACCCAGTACTTC. Translated: CASSANFGTQETQYF.

The chain combines TRBV18 with TRBJ2-7, with 9 bases fitting TRBD2. J was trimmed by 2 bases and V by 4 bases; bases with no gene match: 6. This CDR3 region has 15 residues. In germline, CDR1 is KGHSH, CDR2 LQKENI. CDR3 nucleotide sequence: TGTGCCAGCTCACTGGGGCGGGGGGGCCCCTACGAGCAGTACTTC. It yields the protein CASSLGRGGPYEQYF.

The chain recombines TRBV2 with TRBJ2-3; TRBD1 matches 7 bases. Germline V gene sequence: CDR1 SNHLY, CDR2 FYNNEI. This CDR3 has 13 amino acids. V was clipped by 8 bases and J by 2 bases; unmatched bases: 4. CDR3 sequence reads: CASGTEITDTQYF. The DNA for the CDR3 is TGTGCCAGCGGGACAGAAATCACAGATACGCAGTATTTT.

This sequence joins TRBV27 and TRBJ1-4; the D is unclear. CDR1 MNHEY and CDR2 SMNVEV come from the germline V gene (reference sequence). V was trimmed by 4 bases and J by 7 bases, leaving 7 bases between them. This CDR3 has 12 residues. In DNA form, the CDR3 reads TGTGCCAGCAGTTCCGGACTTGAAAAACTGTTTTTT. Translating gives CASSSGLEKLFF.

The V and J genes are TRBV28 and TRBJ1-4; D not resolved. V lost 6 bases, J lost 6 bases, and 11 bases lay in between. CDR3 size: 13 residues. Germline V gene sequence: CDR1 MDHEN, CDR2 SYDVKM. The CDR3 region has the DNA TGTGCCAGCAGAGGCAGAGCCCATGAAAAACTGTTTTTT. Its protein product is CASRGRAHEKLFF. The whole variable domain, remainder taken from reference TRBV28 and TRBJ1-4, is DVKVTQSSRYLVKRTGEKVFLECVQDMDHENMFWYRQDPGLGLRLIYFSYDVKMKEKGDIPEGYSVSREKKERFSLILESASTNQTSMYLCASRGRAHEKLFFGSGTQLSVL.

The rearrangement joins TRBV7-2 to TRBJ1-5; D remains ambiguous. CDR1 is SGHTA and CDR2 is FQGNSA in the germline V gene. The CDR3 consists of 15 residues. V lost 5 bases, J lost 4 bases, and 15 bases lay in between. CDR3 nucleotide sequence: TGTGCCAGCAGCAGGTGGGCCACCGCAAATCAGCCCCAGCATTTT. Its protein is CASSRWATANQPQHF.